The following is a T cell receptor (beta chain) sequence with its context. The length of the CDR3 is 15 residues. The germline V gene has CDR1 SQVTM and CDR2 ANQGSEA. V was pared by 7 bases and J by 1 base, with 6 bases of the junction left unmatched. This entry is derived from a study of blood T cell repertoires in COVID-19. Sequenced by immunoSEQ multiplex PCR; TCRdb stores in-frame clones only, minus some. The sample shows 150,000 to 200,000 clones, 60% to 80% of them seen only once. The TCR comes from a man aged 55 to 70 with active or convalescent COVID-19. The V call is TRBV29-1, the J call TRBJ2-6; 8 bases are shared with TRBD2. Sequencing was carried out using peripheral blood. CDR3 amino acids: CSATGGGSGANVLTF. DNA for the CDR3: TGCAGCGCCACCGGGGGGGGATCTGGGGCCAACGTCCTGACTTTC.